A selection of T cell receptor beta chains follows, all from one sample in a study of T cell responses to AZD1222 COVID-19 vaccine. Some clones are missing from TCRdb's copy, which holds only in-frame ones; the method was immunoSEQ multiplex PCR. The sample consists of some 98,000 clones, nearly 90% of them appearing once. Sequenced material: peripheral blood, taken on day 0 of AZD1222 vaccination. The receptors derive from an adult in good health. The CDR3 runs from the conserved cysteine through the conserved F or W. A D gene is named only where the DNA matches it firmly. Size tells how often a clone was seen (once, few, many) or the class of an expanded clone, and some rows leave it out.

CDR3aa: CASRRTGSTEAFF
CDR3nt: TGTGCCAGCAGACGGACAGGGTCCACTGAAGCTTTCTTT
j_gene: TRBJ1-1
v_gene: TRBV12-3/TRBV12-4
abundance: .
d_gene: TRBD1

CDR3aa: CASSTHGQETQYF
CDR3nt: TGCGCCAGCAGCACCCACGGACAAGAGACCCAGTACTTC
j_gene: TRBJ2-5
v_gene: TRBV5-1
abundance: .
d_gene: .

CDR3aa: CASSDGGYYGYTF
CDR3nt: TGTGCCAGCAGTGACGGAGGGTACTATGGCTACACCTTC
j_gene: TRBJ1-2
v_gene: TRBV2
abundance: .
d_gene: .

CDR3aa: CASSLDGTGITGELFF
CDR3nt: TGCGCCAGCAGCTTGGATGGGACAGGGATCACCGGGGAGCTGTTTTTT
j_gene: TRBJ2-2
v_gene: TRBV5-1
abundance: .
d_gene: TRBD1

CDR3aa: CASSLAAGGGFEQYF
CDR3nt: TGTGCCAGCAGCTTAGCAGCGGGGGGGGGTTTTGAGCAGTACTTC
j_gene: TRBJ2-7
v_gene: TRBV7-6
abundance: .
d_gene: TRBD2

CDR3aa: CASSYGGLTPNTEAFF
CDR3nt: TGTGCCAGCAGTTATGGGGGCCTCACGCCGAACACTGAAGCTTTCTTT
j_gene: TRBJ1-1
v_gene: TRBV6-2/TRBV6-3
abundance: .
d_gene: .

CDR3aa: CASSEGGAESYEQYF
CDR3nt: TGTGCCAGCAGCGAGGGCGGGGCGGAGTCCTACGAGCAGTACTTC
j_gene: TRBJ2-7
v_gene: TRBV9
abundance: .
d_gene: .

CDR3aa: CASSLIGNRETQYF
CDR3nt: TGCGCCAGCAGCTTGATAGGCAACCGAGAGACCCAGTACTTC
j_gene: TRBJ2-5
v_gene: TRBV5-1
abundance: .
d_gene: .

CDR3aa: CASSLEWTGGGNQPQHF
CDR3nt: TGTGCCAGCAGTTTAGAATGGACAGGGGGCGGCAATCAGCCCCAGCATTTT
j_gene: TRBJ1-5
v_gene: TRBV6-2/TRBV6-3
abundance: .
d_gene: TRBD1

CDR3aa: CASNPTDRVGGYTF
CDR3nt: TGTGCCAGCAATCCGACCGACAGGGTAGGCGGCTACACCTTC
j_gene: TRBJ1-2
v_gene: TRBV6-5
abundance: .
d_gene: TRBD1

CDR3aa: CATLRGAGGSYEQYF
CDR3nt: TGTGCCACCCTCAGGGGGGCGGGCGGCTCCTACGAGCAGTACTTC
j_gene: TRBJ2-7
v_gene: TRBV6-5
abundance: .
d_gene: .

CDR3aa: CASTGQGAGEQYF
CDR3nt: TGTGCCTCAACGGGACAGGGGGCAGGCGAGCAGTACTTC
j_gene: TRBJ2-7
v_gene: TRBV10-3
abundance: once
d_gene: TRBD1

CDR3aa: CASSFSRGPSGNTIYF
CDR3nt: TGTGCCAGCAGCTTCTCGAGGGGGCCGTCTGGAAACACCATATATTTT
j_gene: TRBJ1-3
v_gene: TRBV7-2
abundance: .
d_gene: TRBD1

CDR3aa: CASGFGRASLETQYF
CDR3nt: TGTGCTAGTGGTTTTGGCAGGGCTAGTTTGGAGACCCAGTACTTC
j_gene: TRBJ2-5
v_gene: TRBV12-5
abundance: .
d_gene: .

CDR3aa: CASGRGYNSPLHF
CDR3nt: TGTGCCAGCGGGCGAGGTTATAATTCACCCCTCCACTTT
j_gene: TRBJ1-6
v_gene: TRBV7-3
abundance: few
d_gene: .

CDR3aa: CASNYGTEDSPLHF
CDR3nt: TGTGCCAGCAACTACGGGACAGAAGATTCACCCCTCCACTTT
j_gene: TRBJ1-6
v_gene: TRBV6-6
abundance: .
d_gene: TRBD1

CDR3aa: CASSLTGQGNTGELFF
CDR3nt: TGTGCCAGCAGCCTAACTGGACAGGGGAACACCGGGGAGCTGTTTTTT
j_gene: TRBJ2-2
v_gene: TRBV3-1/TRBV3-2
abundance: .
d_gene: TRBD1

CDR3aa: CASSYWSGGDEKLFF
CDR3nt: TGTGCCAGCAGTTACTGGTCAGGGGGGGATGAAAAACTGTTTTTT
j_gene: TRBJ1-4
v_gene: TRBV6-5
abundance: .
d_gene: TRBD1

CDR3aa: CASSVISGEYNEQFF
CDR3nt: TGTGCCAGCAGTGTGATTAGCGGGGAGTACAATGAGCAGTTCTTC
j_gene: TRBJ2-1
v_gene: TRBV2
abundance: .
d_gene: TRBD2

CDR3aa: CASSSNGSPLHF
CDR3nt: TGTGCCAGCAGCTCCAACGGGTCACCCCTCCACTTT
j_gene: TRBJ1-6
v_gene: TRBV7-2
abundance: .
d_gene: .

CDR3aa: CASSLLGGSESYTEAFF
CDR3nt: TGTGCCAGCAGCTTGCTGGGGGGCTCCGAGAGTTACACTGAAGCTTTCTTT
j_gene: TRBJ1-1
v_gene: TRBV5-5
abundance: .
d_gene: .

CDR3aa: CASSYRQANSPLHF
CDR3nt: TGTGCCAGCAGTTATCGACAGGCCAATTCACCCCTCCACTTT
j_gene: TRBJ1-6
v_gene: TRBV28
abundance: .
d_gene: .

CDR3aa: CASSQEGSSGGADTQYF
CDR3nt: TGTGCCAGCAGCCAAGAAGGCTCTAGCGGGGGAGCAGATACGCAGTATTTT
j_gene: TRBJ2-3
v_gene: TRBV3-1/TRBV3-2
abundance: .
d_gene: TRBD2

CDR3aa: CASSLGGVHTEAFF
CDR3nt: TGCGCCAGCAGCTTGGGAGGGGTCCACACTGAAGCTTTCTTT
j_gene: TRBJ1-1
v_gene: TRBV5-1
abundance: .
d_gene: .

CDR3aa: CASRPSSFGNQPQHF
CDR3nt: TGTGCCAGCAGACCGAGCTCATTCGGGAATCAGCCCCAGCATTTT
j_gene: TRBJ1-5
v_gene: TRBV27
abundance: once
d_gene: .

CDR3aa: CASTEGGFGNTIYF
CDR3nt: TGTGCCAGCACCGAGGGGGGGTTTGGAAACACCATATATTTT
j_gene: TRBJ1-3
v_gene: TRBV5-4
abundance: .
d_gene: .

CDR3aa: CASSQTASYGYTF
CDR3nt: TGTGCCAGCAGTCAGACAGCTTCCTATGGCTACACCTTC
j_gene: TRBJ1-2
v_gene: TRBV12-3/TRBV12-4
abundance: .
d_gene: .

CDR3aa: CASSEDGRPWLGTDTQYF
CDR3nt: TGTGCCAGCAGTGAAGATGGCAGGCCGTGGTTGGGCACAGATACGCAGTATTTT
j_gene: TRBJ2-3
v_gene: TRBV6-1
abundance: .
d_gene: .

CDR3aa: CASSAAGQAFNSPLHF
CDR3nt: TGTGCCAGCAGCGCCGCGGGACAGGCTTTTAATTCACCCCTCCACTTT
j_gene: TRBJ1-6
v_gene: TRBV5-4
abundance: .
d_gene: TRBD1

CDR3aa: CASSHGLDSYNEQFF
CDR3nt: TGTGCCAGCTCCCACGGACTGGACTCCTACAATGAGCAGTTCTTC
j_gene: TRBJ2-1
v_gene: TRBV18
abundance: .
d_gene: .

CDR3aa: CASSLTVSTDTQYF
CDR3nt: TGTGCCAGCAGCTTAACAGTTAGCACAGATACGCAGTATTTT
j_gene: TRBJ2-3
v_gene: TRBV5-4
abundance: .
d_gene: .

CDR3aa: CARSFPTVGASGFNQPQHF
CDR3nt: TGTGCCAGAAGCTTCCCAACTGTCGGGGCCTCCGGCTTCAATCAGCCCCAGCATTTT
j_gene: TRBJ1-5
v_gene: TRBV5-3
abundance: few
d_gene: .

CDR3aa: CASSQGTGQGEAFF
CDR3nt: TGTGCCAGCAGCCAAGGGACAGGGCAGGGTGAAGCTTTCTTT
j_gene: TRBJ1-1
v_gene: TRBV3-1/TRBV3-2
abundance: .
d_gene: TRBD1

CDR3aa: CATRDRGVTEAFF
CDR3nt: TGTGCCACTCGGGACAGGGGAGTGACTGAAGCTTTCTTT
j_gene: TRBJ1-1
v_gene: TRBV19
abundance: .
d_gene: TRBD1

CDR3aa: CSVEKQGKDTEAFF
CDR3nt: TGCAGCGTTGAAAAACAGGGTAAAGATACTGAAGCTTTCTTT
j_gene: TRBJ1-1
v_gene: TRBV29-1
abundance: .
d_gene: .

CDR3aa: CASSPRDRLTGELFF
CDR3nt: TGTGCCAGCAGCCCTCGGGACAGGTTGACCGGGGAGCTGTTTTTT
j_gene: TRBJ2-2
v_gene: TRBV13
abundance: .
d_gene: TRBD1

CDR3aa: CASSQVRGGPTGELFF
CDR3nt: TGCGCCAGCAGCCAAGTTCGGGGGGGGCCCACCGGGGAGCTGTTTTTT
j_gene: TRBJ2-2
v_gene: TRBV4-1
abundance: once
d_gene: TRBD2

CDR3aa: CASSLYGEGTEAFF
CDR3nt: TGCGCCAGCAGCTTGTACGGGGAGGGAACTGAAGCTTTCTTT
j_gene: TRBJ1-1
v_gene: TRBV5-1
abundance: .
d_gene: .

CDR3aa: CASSYSPRAAYEQYF
CDR3nt: TGTGCCAGCAGTTACTCTCCAAGGGCCGCCTACGAGCAGTACTTC
j_gene: TRBJ2-7
v_gene: TRBV6-5
abundance: .
d_gene: .

CDR3aa: CASSSMGVGQPQHF
CDR3nt: TGTGCCAGCTCATCGATGGGGGTGGGTCAGCCCCAGCATTTT
j_gene: TRBJ1-5
v_gene: TRBV18
abundance: .
d_gene: .

CDR3aa: CASSLGQDTEAFF
CDR3nt: TGTGCCAGCAGCTTAGGACAAGACACTGAAGCTTTCTTT
j_gene: TRBJ1-1
v_gene: TRBV12-3/TRBV12-4
abundance: .
d_gene: .

CDR3aa: CASSEGDGSYEQYF
CDR3nt: TGTGCCAGCAGTGAAGGGGACGGCTCCTACGAGCAGTACTTC
j_gene: TRBJ2-7
v_gene: TRBV6-1
abundance: few
d_gene: .

CDR3aa: CASSLGQGAYEQYF
CDR3nt: TGTGCCAGCAGCTTGGGTCAGGGGGCTTACGAGCAGTACTTC
j_gene: TRBJ2-7
v_gene: TRBV5-4
abundance: .
d_gene: TRBD1

CDR3aa: CASTGKVANTGELFF
CDR3nt: TGTGCCAGCACCGGTAAGGTGGCCAACACCGGGGAGCTGTTTTTT
j_gene: TRBJ2-2
v_gene: TRBV7-2
abundance: .
d_gene: .

CDR3aa: CASSFRGGTSFQPQHF
CDR3nt: TGTGCCAGCAGCTTTCGCGGAGGGACCTCCTTTCAGCCCCAGCATTTT
j_gene: TRBJ1-5
v_gene: TRBV5-5
abundance: .
d_gene: .

CDR3aa: CASSYLSTDTQYF
CDR3nt: TGTGCCAGCAGTTACCTTTCCACAGATACGCAGTATTTT
j_gene: TRBJ2-3
v_gene: TRBV6-5
abundance: .
d_gene: .

CDR3aa: CASTGNYRGSEKLFF
CDR3nt: TGTGCCAGCACCGGGAACTACCGGGGTAGCGAAAAACTGTTTTTT
j_gene: TRBJ1-4
v_gene: TRBV2
abundance: .
d_gene: .

CDR3aa: CASSHNRQGGNQPQHF
CDR3nt: TGTGCCAGTAGTCACAACCGACAGGGAGGAAATCAGCCCCAGCATTTT
j_gene: TRBJ1-5
v_gene: TRBV19
abundance: .
d_gene: TRBD1